Included here is one T cell receptor beta chain sequence, with context. Its target is not known. This sample was taken from a study of vaccination effects on CD4 cells after COVID-19. Profiled with immunoSEQ multiplex PCR; TCRdb holds only in-frame clones, not every one. This table has 29,000 or so clones, roughly 68% appearing once. CD4+ T cells specific for antigen were expanded with viral peptide pools by the ViraFEST assay before sequencing. Subsequent to a culture period of more than 9 days, CD4+ T cells were isolated. Two-dose BNT162b2 or mRNA-1273 vaccination was given to participants. Each culture well received around 2 million PBMC. These cells were then cultured in IMDM with 10 IU/ml IL-2 and roughly 10 ug/ml peptides. Points from the study as a whole: Late after vaccination, infection- and vaccine-induced clones showed marked clonal contraction.

Trimming pared 2 bases from V and 5 bases from J, leaving 9 bases between. The length of the CDR3 is 14 residues. Germline V gene sequence: CDR1 MNHNS, CDR2 SASEGT. The TCR originated in a human donor who received a COVID-19 vaccine. J is TRBJ1-4 and V is TRBV6-1, with no clear D. The sample in question was CD4+ T cells from PBMCs cultured with HCoV-OC43 spike peptides, obtained after COVID-19 vaccination. Specified subset: HCoV-OC43 spike overlapping peptide pool stimulation. CDR3 loop: CASSESLLNEKLFF. As DNA, the CDR3 is TGTGCCAGCAGTGAATCCCTTTTAAATGAAAAACTGTTTTTT.